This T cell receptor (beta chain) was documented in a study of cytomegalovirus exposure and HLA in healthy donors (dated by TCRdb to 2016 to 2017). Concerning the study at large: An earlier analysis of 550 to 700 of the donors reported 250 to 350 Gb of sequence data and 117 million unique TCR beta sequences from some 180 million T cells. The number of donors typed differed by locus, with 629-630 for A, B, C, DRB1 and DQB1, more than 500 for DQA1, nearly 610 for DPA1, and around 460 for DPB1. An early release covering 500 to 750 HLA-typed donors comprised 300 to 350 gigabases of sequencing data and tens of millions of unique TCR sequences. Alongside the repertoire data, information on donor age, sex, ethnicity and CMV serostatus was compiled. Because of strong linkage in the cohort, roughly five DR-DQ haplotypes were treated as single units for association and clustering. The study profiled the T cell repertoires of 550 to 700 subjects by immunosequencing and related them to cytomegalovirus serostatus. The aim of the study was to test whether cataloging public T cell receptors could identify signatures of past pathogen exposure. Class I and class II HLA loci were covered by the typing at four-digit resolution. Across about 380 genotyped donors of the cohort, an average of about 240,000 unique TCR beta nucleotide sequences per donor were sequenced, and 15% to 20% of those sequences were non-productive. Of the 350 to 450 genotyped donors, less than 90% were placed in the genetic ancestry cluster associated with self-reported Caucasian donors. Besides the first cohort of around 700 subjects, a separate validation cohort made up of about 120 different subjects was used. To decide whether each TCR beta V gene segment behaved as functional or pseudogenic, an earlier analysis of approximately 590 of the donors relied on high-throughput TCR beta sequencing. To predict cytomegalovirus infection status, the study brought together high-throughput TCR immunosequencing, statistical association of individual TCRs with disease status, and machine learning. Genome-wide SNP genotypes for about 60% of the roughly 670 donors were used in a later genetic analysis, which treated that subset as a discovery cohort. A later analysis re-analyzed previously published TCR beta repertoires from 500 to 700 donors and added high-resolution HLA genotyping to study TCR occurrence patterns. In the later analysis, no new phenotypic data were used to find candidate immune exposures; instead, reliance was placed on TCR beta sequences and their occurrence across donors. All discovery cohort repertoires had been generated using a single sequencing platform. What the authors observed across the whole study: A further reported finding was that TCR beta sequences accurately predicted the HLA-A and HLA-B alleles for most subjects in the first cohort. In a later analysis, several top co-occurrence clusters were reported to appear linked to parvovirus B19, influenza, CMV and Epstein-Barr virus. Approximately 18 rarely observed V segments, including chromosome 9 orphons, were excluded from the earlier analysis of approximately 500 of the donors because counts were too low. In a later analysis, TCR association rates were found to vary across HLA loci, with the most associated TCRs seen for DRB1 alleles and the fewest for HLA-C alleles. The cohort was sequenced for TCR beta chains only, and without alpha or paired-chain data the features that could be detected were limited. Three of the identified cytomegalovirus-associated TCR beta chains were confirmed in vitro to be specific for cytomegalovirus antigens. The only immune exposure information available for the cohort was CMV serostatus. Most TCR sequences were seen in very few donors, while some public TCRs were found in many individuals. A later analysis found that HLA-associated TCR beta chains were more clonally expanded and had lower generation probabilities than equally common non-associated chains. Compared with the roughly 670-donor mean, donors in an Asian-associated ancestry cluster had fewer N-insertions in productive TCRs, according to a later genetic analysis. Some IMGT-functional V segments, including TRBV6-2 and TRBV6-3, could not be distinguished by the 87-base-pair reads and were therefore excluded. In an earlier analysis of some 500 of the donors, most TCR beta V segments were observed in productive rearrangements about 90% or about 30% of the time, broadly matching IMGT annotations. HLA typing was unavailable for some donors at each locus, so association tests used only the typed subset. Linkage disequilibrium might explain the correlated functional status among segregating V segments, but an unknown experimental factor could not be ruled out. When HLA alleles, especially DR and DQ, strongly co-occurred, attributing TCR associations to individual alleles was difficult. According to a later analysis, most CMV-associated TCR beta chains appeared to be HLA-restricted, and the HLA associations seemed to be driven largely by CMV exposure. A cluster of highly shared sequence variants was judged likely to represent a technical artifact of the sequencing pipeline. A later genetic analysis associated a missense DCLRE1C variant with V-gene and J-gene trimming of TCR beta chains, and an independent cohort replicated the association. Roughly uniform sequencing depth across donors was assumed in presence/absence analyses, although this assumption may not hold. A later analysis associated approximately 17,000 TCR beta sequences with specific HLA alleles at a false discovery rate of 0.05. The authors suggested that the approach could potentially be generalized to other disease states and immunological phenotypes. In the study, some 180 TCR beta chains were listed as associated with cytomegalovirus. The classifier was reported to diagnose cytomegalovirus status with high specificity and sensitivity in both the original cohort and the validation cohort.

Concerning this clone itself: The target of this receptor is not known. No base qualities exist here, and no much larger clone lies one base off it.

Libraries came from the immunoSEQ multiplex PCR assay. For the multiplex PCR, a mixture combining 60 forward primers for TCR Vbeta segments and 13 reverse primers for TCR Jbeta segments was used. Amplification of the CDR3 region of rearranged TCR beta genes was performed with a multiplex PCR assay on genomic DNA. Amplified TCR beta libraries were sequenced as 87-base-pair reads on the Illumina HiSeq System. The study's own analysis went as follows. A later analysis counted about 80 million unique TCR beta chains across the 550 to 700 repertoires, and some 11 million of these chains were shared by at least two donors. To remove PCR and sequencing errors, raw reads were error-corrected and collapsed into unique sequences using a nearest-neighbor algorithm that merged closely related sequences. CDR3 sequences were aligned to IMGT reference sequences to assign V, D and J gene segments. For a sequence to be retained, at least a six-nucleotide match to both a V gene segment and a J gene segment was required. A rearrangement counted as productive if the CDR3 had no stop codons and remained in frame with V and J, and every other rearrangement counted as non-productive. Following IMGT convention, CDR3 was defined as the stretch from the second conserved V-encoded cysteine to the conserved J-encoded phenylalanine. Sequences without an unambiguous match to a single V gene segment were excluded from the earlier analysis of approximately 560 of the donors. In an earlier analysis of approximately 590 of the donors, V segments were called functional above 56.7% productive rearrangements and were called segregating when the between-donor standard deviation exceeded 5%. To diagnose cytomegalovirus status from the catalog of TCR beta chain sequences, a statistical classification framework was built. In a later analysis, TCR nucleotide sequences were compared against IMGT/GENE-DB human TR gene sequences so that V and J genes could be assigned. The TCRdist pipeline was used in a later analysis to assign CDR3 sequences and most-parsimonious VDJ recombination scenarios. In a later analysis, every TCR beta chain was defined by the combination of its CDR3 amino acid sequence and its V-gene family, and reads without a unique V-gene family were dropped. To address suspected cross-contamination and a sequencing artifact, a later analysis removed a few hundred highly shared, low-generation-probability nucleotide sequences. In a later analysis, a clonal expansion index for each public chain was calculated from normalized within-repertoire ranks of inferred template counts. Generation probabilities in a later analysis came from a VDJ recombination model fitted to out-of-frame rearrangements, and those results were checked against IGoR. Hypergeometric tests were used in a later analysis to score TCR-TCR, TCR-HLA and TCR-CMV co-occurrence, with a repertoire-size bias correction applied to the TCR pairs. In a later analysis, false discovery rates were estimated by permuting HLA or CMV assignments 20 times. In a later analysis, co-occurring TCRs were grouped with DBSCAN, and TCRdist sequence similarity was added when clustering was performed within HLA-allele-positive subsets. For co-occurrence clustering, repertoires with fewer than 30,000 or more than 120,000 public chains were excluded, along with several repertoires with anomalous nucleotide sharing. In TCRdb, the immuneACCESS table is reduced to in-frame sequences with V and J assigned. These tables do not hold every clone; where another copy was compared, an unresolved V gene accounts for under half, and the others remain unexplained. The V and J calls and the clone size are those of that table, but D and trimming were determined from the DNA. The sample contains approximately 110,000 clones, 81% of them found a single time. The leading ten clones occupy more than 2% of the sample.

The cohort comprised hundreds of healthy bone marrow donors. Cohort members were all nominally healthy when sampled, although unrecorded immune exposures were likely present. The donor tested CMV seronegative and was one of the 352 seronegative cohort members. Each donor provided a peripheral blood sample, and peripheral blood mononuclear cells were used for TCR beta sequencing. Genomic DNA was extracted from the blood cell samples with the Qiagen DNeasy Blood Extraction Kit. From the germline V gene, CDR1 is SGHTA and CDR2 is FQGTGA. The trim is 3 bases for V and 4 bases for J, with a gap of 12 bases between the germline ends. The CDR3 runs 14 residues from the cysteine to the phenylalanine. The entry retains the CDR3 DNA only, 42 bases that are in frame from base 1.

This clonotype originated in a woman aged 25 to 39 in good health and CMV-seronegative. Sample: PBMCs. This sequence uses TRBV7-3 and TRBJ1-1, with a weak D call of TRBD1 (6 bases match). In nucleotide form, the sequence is TGTGCCAGCAGCTTTGACAACAGGGCCACTGAAGCTTTCTTT. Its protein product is CASSFDNRATEAFF.